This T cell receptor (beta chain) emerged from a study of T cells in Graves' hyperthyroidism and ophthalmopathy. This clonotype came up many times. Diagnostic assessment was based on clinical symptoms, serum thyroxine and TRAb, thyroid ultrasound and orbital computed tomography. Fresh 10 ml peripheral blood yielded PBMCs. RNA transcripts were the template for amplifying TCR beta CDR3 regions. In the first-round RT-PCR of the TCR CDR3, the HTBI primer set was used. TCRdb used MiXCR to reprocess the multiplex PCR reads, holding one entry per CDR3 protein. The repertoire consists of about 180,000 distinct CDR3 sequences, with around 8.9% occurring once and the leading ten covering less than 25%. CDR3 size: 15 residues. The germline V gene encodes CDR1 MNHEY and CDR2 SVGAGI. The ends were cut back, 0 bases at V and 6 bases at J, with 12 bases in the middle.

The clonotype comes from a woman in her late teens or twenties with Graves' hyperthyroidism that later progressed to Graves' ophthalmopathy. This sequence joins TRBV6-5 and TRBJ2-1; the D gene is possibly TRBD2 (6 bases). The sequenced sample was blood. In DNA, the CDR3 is TGTGCCAGCAGTTACTCCCTGACTAGAGGCAATGAGCAGTTCTTC. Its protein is CASSYSLTRGNEQFF.